A single sample gave rise to the 12 T cell receptor beta chains below, sequenced in a study of blood T cells in healthy people across ages. A J-beta primer mix and a sample-barcoded 5' primer were used in a second PCR of about 7 to 12 cycles. Each CDR3 protein gets one entry after TCRdb re-called the 5' RACE reads with MiXCR. This table holds 550,000 to 600,000 distinct CDR3 sequences, about 26% found once. Material: blood. These receptors were obtained from a woman in her 70s in good health.

In this sample, this clonotype turned up many times. This chain uses TRBV2 with TRBJ1-1; 8 positions match TRBD1. Germline CDR1 SNHLY, CDR2 FYNNEI. Germline trimming cut 7 bases from V and 7 bases from J; bases unmatched to any gene: 17. The CDR3 is made up of 16 amino acids. The DNA of the CDR3 is TGTGCCAGCACCCCCCTCCGGGGCAGGGGGCAATATGAAGCTTTCTTT. This codes for CASTPLRGRGQYEAFF. Complete variable domain (other parts from reference TRBV2 and TRBJ1-1): EPEVTQTPSHQVTQMGQEVILRCVPISNHLYFYWYRQILGQKVEFLVSFYNNEISEKSEIFDDQFSVERPDGSNFTLKIRSTKLEDSAMYFCASTPLRGRGQYEAFFGQGTRLTVV.

This chain uses TRBV5-4 with TRBJ1-1, with D perhaps TRBD1 (6 bases). Germline values: CDR1 SGHNT, CDR2 YYREEE (reference sequence). V dropped 0 bases and J dropped 10 bases, with 13 bases sitting between them. This CDR3 contains 13 residues. This chain's CDR3 is CASSLAEGGGAFF. The DNA of the CDR3 is TGTGCCAGCAGCTTGGCGGAGGGGGGGGGAGCTTTCTTT.

Only a few counts were recorded for this clonotype. The V call is TRBV6-2 or TRBV6-3, the J call TRBJ2-1, with TRBD2 identical over 11 bases. The J call is in doubt because the DNA end fits TRBJ2-5 better. Germline values: CDR1 MNHEY, CDR2 SVGEGT. The CDR3 loop spans 15 amino acids. CDR3 nucleotide sequence: TGTGCCAGCAGTCTTAGCGGGGGGGCGTCTGAGACCCAGTACTTC. Protein product: CASSLSGGASETQYF.

The sample holds a few counts of this clonotype. The chain joins TRBV7-2 to TRBJ1-2; no reliable D call. The CDR3 has 14 residues. Trimming took 1 base from V and 0 from J, leaving 6 bases between them. Germline loops: CDR1 SGHTA, CDR2 FQGNSA. CDR3 region: CASSLDTANYGYTF. The CDR3 DNA reads TGTGCCAGCAGCTTAGACACAGCTAACTATGGCTACACCTTC.

This clonotype has only a few counts. The V and J genes are TRBV9 and TRBJ2-5; TRBD1 agrees at 7 bases. The CDR3 totals 17 residues. Germline V lookup: CDR1 SGDLS, CDR2 YYNGEE. V shed 0 bases and J 2 bases; nucleotides not matched to a gene: 10. For the CDR3, the DNA is TGTGCCAGCAGCGTAGTTCCCGCAGGGGGTGGGCAAGAGACCCAGTACTTC. It specifies CASSVVPAGGGQETQYF.

This clonotype was observed a handful of times. The rearrangement joins TRBV20-1 to TRBJ2-7; D is uncertain. Germline V lookup: CDR1 DFQATT, CDR2 SNEGSKA (reference sequence). Trimming pared 1 base from V and 5 bases from J, leaving 15 bases between. The CDR3 contains 14 residues. CDR3 bases: TGCAGTGCTAGAGGACCCAGCACGGAGCACGAGCAGTACTTC. Translating it yields CSARGPSTEHEQYF.

The chain uses TRBV5-1 and TRBJ1-1; 9 bases are a match to TRBD1. Losses at the gene ends were 1 base for V and 2 bases for J; bases not matched to a gene: 9. Germline values: CDR1 SGHRS, CDR2 YFSETQ. The CDR3 length is 17 residues. CDR3 region: CASSLYIGQGQNTEAFF. CDR3 sequence (DNA): TGCGCCAGCAGCTTGTATATTGGACAGGGGCAAAACACTGAAGCTTTCTTT. The entire variable domain, with the rest obtained from reference TRBV5-1 and TRBJ1-1, is as follows: KAGVTQTPRYLIKTRGQQVTLSCSPISGHRSVSWYQQTPGQGLQFLFEYFSETQRNKGNFPGRFSGRQFSNSRSEMNVSTLELGDSALYLCASSLYIGQGQNTEAFFGQGTRLTVV.

The CDR3 sequence: CASTGGQEQETQYF. In DNA form, the CDR3 reads TGTGCCAGCACCGGGGGACAGGAGCAAGAGACCCAGTACTTC. The gene calls are TRBV6-2 or TRBV6-3 and TRBJ2-5; 8 nucleotides align to TRBD1. Germline-derived CDR1 and CDR2 are MNHEY and SVGEGT. V shed 7 bases, J shed 2 bases, and the junction held 6 bases outside the gene matches. The CDR3 totals 14 residues.

This clonotype was found many times. This chain joins TRBV6-2 or TRBV6-3 and TRBJ2-5, with D hard to call. Germline CDR1 and CDR2: MNHEY and SVGEGT. V was clipped by 0 bases and J by 0 bases, with 8 bases between them. The CDR3 length is 15 residues. Here the CDR3 DNA reads TGTGCCAGCAGTTACTCGGATGGGGACCAAGAGACCCAGTACTTC. It specifies CASSYSDGDQETQYF.

At least ten counts were recorded for this clonotype. V and J are TRBV24-1 and TRBJ2-5; D is unclear. CDR1 KGHDR and CDR2 SFDVKD come from the germline V gene. V was cut by 3 bases and J by 7 bases, with 8 bases left in between. The CDR3 length is 12 residues. The CDR3 region is CATSDLSWTQYF. CDR3 DNA: TGTGCCACCAGTGATCTCAGTTGGACCCAGTACTTC.

The chain uses TRBV28 and TRBJ2-3, with unresolved D. In germline, CDR1 is MDHEN, CDR2 SYDVKM. This CDR3 has 14 amino acids. Trimming removed 5 bases from V and 4 bases from J, with 13 bases in between. The CDR3 DNA follows: TGTGCCAGCAGTCCGAAATCCGTCGCAGATACGCAGTATTTT. This codes for CASSPKSVADTQYF. Drawing the rest from reference TRBV28 and TRBJ2-3, the complete variable domain is DVKVTQSSRYLVKRTGEKVFLECVQDMDHENMFWYRQDPGLGLRLIYFSYDVKMKEKGDIPEGYSVSREKKERFSLILESASTNQTSMYLCASSPKSVADTQYFGPGTRLTVL.

CDR3 loop: CASSLLPDNEQFF. CDR3 bases: TGCGCCAGCAGCTTGCTACCCGACAATGAGCAGTTCTTC. The rearrangement uses TRBV5-1 and TRBJ2-1; the D is unclear. The CDR3 has 13 amino acids. V was trimmed by 1 base and J by 5 bases, leaving 7 bases between them. Germline V gene sequence: CDR1 SGHRS, CDR2 YFSETQ. The full variable domain, completed using reference TRBV5-1 and TRBJ2-1, is KAGVTQTPRYLIKTRGQQVTLSCSPISGHRSVSWYQQTPGQGLQFLFEYFSETQRNKGNFPGRFSGRQFSNSRSEMNVSTLELGDSALYLCASSLLPDNEQFFGPGTRLTVL.